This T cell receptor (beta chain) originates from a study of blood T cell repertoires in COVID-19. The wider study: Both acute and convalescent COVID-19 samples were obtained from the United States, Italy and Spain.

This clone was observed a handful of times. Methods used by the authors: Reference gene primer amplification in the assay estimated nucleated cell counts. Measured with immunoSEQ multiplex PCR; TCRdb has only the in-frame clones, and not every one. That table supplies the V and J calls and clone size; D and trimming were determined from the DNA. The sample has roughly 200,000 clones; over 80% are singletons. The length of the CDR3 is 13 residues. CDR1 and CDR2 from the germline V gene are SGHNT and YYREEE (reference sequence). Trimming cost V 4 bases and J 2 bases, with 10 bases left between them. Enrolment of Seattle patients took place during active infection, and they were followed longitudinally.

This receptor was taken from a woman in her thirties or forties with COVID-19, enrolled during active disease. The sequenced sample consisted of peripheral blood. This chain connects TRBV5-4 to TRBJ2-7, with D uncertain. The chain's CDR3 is CASSPRGAYEQYF. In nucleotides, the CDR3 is TGTGCCAGCAGCCCCCGCGGCGCCTACGAGCAGTACTTC.